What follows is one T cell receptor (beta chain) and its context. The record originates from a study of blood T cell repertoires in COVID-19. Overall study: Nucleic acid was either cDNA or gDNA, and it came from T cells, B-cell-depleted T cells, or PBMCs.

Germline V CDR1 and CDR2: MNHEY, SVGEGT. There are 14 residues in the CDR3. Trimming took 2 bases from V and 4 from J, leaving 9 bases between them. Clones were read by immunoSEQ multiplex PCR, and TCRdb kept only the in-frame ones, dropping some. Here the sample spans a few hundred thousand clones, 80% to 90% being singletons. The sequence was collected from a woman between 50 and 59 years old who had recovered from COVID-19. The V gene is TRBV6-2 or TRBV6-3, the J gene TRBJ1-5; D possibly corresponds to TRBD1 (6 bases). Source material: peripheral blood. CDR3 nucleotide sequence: TGTGCCAGCAGTTACAGACAGGTTAATCAGCCCCAGCATTTT. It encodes CASSYRQVNQPQHF.